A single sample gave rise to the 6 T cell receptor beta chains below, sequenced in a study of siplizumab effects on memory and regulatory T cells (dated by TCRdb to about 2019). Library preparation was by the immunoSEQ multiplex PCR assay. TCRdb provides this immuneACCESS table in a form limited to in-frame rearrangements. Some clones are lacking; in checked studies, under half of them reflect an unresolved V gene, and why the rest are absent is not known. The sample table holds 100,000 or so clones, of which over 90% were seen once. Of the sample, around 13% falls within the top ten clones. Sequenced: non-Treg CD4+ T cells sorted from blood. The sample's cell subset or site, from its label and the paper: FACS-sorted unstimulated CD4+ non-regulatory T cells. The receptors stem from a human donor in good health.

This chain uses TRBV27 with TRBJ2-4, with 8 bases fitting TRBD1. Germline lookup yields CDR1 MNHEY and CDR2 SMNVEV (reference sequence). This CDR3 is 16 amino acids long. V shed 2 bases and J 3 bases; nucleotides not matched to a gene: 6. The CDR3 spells CASSLITGGGKNIQYF. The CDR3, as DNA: TGTGCCAGCAGTTTAATAACAGGGGGTGGCAAAAACATTCAGTACTTC.

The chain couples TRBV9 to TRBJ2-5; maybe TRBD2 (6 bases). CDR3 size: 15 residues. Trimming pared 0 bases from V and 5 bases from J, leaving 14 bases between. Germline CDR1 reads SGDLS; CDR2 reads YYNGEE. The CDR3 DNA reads TGTGCCAGCAGCGTAGATGTCGGGGGATGGGAGACCCAGTACTTC. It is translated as CASSVDVGGWETQYF.

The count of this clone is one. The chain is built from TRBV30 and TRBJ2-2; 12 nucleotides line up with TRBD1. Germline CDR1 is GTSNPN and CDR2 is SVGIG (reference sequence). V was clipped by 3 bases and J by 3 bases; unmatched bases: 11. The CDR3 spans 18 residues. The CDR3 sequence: CAWRGDRGPYPYTGELFF. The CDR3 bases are TGTGCCTGGAGGGGGGACAGGGGGCCCTACCCCTACACCGGGGAGCTGTTTTTT.

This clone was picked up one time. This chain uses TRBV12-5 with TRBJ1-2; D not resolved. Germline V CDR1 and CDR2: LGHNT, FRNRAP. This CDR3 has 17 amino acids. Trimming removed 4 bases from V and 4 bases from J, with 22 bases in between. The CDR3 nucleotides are TGTGCTAGTGGTTCCACGCGCCGGACCCCAACCACCTATGGCTACACCTTC. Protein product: CASGSTRRTPTTYGYTF.

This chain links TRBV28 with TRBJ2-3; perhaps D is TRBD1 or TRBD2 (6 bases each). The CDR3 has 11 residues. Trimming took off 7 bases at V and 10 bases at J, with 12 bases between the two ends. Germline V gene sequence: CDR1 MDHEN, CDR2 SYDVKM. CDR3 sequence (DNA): TGTGCCAGCACGGGGGACATCTCGCAGTATTTT. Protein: CASTGDISQYF.

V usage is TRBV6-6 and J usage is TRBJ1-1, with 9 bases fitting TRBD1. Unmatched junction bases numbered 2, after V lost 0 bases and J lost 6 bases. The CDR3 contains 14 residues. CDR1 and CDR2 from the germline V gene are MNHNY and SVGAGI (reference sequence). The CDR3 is CASSYSGQGSEAFF. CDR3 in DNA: TGTGCCAGCAGTTACTCGGGACAGGGTTCTGAAGCTTTCTTT.